The clone carrying this T cell receptor (beta chain) has more than one count but fewer than ten. Its antigen remains unknown. This specimen comes from a study of OX40 agonist ivuxolimab in advanced cancers. This CDR3 is 14 amino acids long. Germline-derived CDR1 and CDR2 are SGHNT and YYREEE (reference sequence). V dropped 8 bases and J dropped 14 bases, with 27 bases sitting between them. The study's findings and limits: People who partly responded at 0.1-3.0 mg/kg had some of the least clonal expansion seen.

Libraries were prepared by immunoSEQ multiplex PCR; TCRdb keeps only in-frame clonotypes and omits some of them. The data contain 55,000 to 75,000 clones, over 70% of them singletons. The receptor's source is an adult with an advanced solid tumor such as melanoma, head and neck, liver or kidney cancer. The sample here was CD4+ or CD8+ T cells sorted from blood, taken in a trial of the OX40 agonist ivuxolimab. V gene TRBV5-4 combines with J gene TRBJ2-3, with D tentatively TRBD1 (5 bases). The CDR3 spells CASSLQGGPRRMYF. CDR3 in DNA: TGTGCCAGTTCGCTGCAGGGCGGCCCTCGACGAATGTATTTT.